This T cell receptor beta chain was identified in a study of T cell responses to AZD1222 COVID-19 vaccine. Clones were read by immunoSEQ multiplex PCR, and TCRdb kept only the in-frame ones, dropping some. The table lists 95,000 to 150,000 clones, 84% of them singletons, with approximately 26% in the top ten. Findings and caveats of the study: In all cases, repertoires were sampled only after the peak T cell response. Seropositivity was recorded at baseline in only a handful of AZD1222 recipients. CD4 TCRs covered the whole spike, strongest at regions 160-218 and 743-854.

Concerning this clone itself: Its antigen is still unknown.

V lost 4 bases and J 11 bases, leaving 10 bases between the germline ends. CDR1 is SGHAT and CDR2 is FQNNGV in the germline V gene. This CDR3 is built from 11 residues. This receptor was identified in an adult who received the AZD1222 COVID-19 vaccine. The chain is built from TRBV11-2 and TRBJ2-3; D not certain. The sample here was peripheral blood, taken 28 days after the second AZD1222 dose. The CDR3 sequence: CASSSTGGQYF. In DNA, the CDR3 is TGTGCCAGCAGCTCGACGGGCGGGCAGTATTTT.